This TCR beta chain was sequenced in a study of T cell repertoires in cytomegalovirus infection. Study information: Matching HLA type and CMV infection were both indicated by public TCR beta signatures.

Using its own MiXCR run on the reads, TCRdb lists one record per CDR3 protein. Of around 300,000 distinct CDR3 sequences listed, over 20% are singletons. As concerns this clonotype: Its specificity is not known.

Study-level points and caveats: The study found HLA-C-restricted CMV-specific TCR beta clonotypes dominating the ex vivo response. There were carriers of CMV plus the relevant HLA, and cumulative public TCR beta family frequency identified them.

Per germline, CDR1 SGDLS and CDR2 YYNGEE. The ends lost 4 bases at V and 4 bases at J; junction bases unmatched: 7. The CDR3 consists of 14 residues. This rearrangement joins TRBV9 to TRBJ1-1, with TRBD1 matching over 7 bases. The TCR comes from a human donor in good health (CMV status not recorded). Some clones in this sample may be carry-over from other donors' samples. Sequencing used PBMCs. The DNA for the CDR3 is TGTGCCAGCAGCCCGACAGGGTTCGCCACTGAAGCTTTCTTT. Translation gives CASSPTGFATEAFF.